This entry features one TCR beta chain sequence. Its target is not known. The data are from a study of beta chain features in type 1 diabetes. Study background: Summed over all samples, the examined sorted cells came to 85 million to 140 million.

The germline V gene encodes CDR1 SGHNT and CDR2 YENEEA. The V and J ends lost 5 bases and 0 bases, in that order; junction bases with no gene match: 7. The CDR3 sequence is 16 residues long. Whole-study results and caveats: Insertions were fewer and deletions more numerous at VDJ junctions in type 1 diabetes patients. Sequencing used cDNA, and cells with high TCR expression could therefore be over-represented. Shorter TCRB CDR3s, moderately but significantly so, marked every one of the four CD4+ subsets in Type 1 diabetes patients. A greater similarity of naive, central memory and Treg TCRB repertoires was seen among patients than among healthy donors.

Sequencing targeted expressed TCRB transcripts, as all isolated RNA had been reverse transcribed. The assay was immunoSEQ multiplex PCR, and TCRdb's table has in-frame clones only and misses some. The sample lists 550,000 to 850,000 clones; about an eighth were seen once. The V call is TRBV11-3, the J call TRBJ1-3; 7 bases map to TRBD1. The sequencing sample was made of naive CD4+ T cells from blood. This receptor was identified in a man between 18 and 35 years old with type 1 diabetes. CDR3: CASSPDRALSGNTIYF. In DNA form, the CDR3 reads TGTGCCAGCAGCCCCGACAGGGCACTCTCTGGAAACACCATATATTTT.